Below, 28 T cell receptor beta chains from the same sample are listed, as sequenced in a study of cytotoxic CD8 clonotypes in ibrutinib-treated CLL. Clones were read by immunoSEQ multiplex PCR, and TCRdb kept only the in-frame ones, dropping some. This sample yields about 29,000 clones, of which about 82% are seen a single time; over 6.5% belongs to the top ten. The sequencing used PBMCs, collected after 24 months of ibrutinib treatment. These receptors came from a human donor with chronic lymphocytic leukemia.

The CDR3 loop reads CASSGGSYVGELFF. The CDR3 DNA reads as TGCGCCAGCAGCGGGGGCTCCTATGTGGGGGAGCTGTTTTTT. The chain employs TRBV5-1 and TRBJ2-2; possibly TRBD1 for D (6 bases). V dropped 4 bases and J dropped 8 bases, with 15 bases sitting between them. The CDR3 is made up of 14 amino acids. Germline assignment: CDR1 SGHRS and CDR2 YFSETQ.

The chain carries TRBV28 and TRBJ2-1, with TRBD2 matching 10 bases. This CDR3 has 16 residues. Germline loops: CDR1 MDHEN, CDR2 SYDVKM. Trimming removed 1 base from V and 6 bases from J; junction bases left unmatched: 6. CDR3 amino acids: CASSLSASGGPNEQFF. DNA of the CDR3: TGTGCCAGCAGTTTATCGGCTAGCGGGGGCCCCAATGAGCAGTTCTTC. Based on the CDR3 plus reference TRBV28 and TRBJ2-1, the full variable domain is DVKVTQSSRYLVKRTGEKVFLECVQDMDHENMFWYRQDPGLGLRLIYFSYDVKMKEKGDIPEGYSVSREKKERFSLILESASTNQTSMYLCASSLSASGGPNEQFFGPGTRLTVL.

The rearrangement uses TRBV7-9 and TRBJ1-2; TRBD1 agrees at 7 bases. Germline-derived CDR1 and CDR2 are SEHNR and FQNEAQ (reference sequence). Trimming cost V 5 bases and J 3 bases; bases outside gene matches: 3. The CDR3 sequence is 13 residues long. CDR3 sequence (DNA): TGTGCCAGCAGCAACGACAGGGACTATGGCTACACCTTC. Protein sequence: CASSNDRDYGYTF. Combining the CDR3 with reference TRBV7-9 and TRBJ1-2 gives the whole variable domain DTGVSQNPRHKITKRGQNVTFRCDPISEHNRLYWYRQTLGQGPEFLTYFQNEAQLEKSRLLSDRFSAERPKGSFSTLEIQRTEQGDSAMYLCASSNDRDYGYTFGSGTRLTVV.

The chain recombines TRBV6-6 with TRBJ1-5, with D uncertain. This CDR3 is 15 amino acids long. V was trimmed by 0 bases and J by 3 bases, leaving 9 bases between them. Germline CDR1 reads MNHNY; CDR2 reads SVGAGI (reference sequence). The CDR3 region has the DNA TGTGCCAGCAGTTACTCGCAAGGGCACAATCAGCCCCAGCATTTT. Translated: CASSYSQGHNQPQHF.

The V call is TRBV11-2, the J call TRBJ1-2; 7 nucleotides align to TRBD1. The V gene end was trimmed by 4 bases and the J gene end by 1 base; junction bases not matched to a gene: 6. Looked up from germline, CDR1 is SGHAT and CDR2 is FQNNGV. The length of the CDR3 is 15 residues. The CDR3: CASSSQGQNNYGYTF. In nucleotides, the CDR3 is TGTGCCAGCAGCTCCCAGGGACAGAATAACTATGGCTACACCTTC.

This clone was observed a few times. The CDR3 DNA reads TGTGCCAGCAGCTTGGGAGTCGCCAGGGACCACCAAGAGACCCAGTACTTC. Protein: CASSLGVARDHQETQYF. This chain links TRBV5-4 with TRBJ2-5; D is tentatively TRBD1 or TRBD2 (5 bases each). The CDR3 totals 17 residues. V shed 0 bases and J shed 0 bases, with 15 bases lying between them. CDR1 and CDR2 from the germline V gene are SGHNT and YYREEE (reference sequence).

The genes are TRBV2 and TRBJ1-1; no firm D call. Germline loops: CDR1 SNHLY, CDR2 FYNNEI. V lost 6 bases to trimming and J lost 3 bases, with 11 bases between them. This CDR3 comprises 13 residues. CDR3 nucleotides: TGTGCCAGCAGGACGGACTGGGACACTGAAGCTTTCTTT. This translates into CASRTDWDTEAFF.

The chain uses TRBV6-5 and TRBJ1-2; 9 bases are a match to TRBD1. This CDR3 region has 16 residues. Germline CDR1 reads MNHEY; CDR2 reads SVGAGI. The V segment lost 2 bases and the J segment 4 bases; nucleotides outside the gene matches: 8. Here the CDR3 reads CASSYQRTGELYGYTF. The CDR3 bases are TGTGCCAGCAGTTACCAGAGGACAGGGGAACTCTATGGCTACACCTTC.

DNA for the CDR3: TGTGCCAGCAGAGAGGGGGGCACGCAGTATTTT. It translates to CASREGGTQYF. The genes are TRBV5-6 and TRBJ2-3; D possibly matches TRBD1 or TRBD2 (6 bases each). Deletions cut 5 bases from V and 9 bases from J, with 10 bases between. There are 11 residues in the CDR3. Germline assignment: CDR1 SGHDT and CDR2 YYEEEE.

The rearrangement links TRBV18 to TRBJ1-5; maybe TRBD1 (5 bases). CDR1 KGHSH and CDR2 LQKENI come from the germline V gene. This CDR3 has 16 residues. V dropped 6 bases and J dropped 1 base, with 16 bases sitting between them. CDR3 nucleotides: TGTGCCAGCTCCCCGGGGCAGGCGGGGAGCAATCAGCCCCAGCATTTT. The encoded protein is CASSPGQAGSNQPQHF.

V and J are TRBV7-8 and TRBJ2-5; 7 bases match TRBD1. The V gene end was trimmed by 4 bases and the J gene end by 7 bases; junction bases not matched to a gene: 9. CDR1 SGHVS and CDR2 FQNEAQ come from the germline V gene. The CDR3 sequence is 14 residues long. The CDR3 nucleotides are TGTGCCAGCAGCTCCCGGACAGGTGCGCGGACCCAGTACTTC. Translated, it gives CASSSRTGARTQYF.

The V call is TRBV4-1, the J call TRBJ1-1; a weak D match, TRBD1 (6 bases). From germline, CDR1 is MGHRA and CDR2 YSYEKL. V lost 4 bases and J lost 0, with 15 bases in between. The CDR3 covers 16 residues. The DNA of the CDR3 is TGCGCCAGCAGCCCATTCAGGACAGCGATGAACACTGAAGCTTTCTTT. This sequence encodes CASSPFRTAMNTEAFF.

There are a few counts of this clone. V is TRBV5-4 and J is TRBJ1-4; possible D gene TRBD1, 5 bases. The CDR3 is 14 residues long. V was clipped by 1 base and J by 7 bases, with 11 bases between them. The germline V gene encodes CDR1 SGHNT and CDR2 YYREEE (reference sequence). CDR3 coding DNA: TGTGCCAGCAGCTTGACAGGAGGGACTGAAAAACTGTTTTTT. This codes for CASSLTGGTEKLFF. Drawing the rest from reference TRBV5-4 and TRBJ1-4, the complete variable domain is ETGVTQSPTHLIKTRGQQVTLRCSSQSGHNTVSWYQQALGQGPQFIFQYYREEENGRGNFPPRFSGLQFPNYSSELNVNALELDDSALYLCASSLTGGTEKLFFGSGTQLSVL.

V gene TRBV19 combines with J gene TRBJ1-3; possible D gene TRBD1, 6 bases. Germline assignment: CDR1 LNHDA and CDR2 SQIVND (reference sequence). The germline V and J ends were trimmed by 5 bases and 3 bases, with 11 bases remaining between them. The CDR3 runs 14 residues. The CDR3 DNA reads TGTGCCAGTAGTGCTCACAGGGTTGGAAACACCATATATTTT. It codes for CASSAHRVGNTIYF.

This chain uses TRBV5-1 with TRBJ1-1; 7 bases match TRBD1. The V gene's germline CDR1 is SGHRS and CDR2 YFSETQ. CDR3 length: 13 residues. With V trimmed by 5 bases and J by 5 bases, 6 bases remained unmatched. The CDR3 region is CASREGADTEAFF. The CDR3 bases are TGCGCCAGCAGGGAGGGGGCGGATACTGAAGCTTTCTTT.

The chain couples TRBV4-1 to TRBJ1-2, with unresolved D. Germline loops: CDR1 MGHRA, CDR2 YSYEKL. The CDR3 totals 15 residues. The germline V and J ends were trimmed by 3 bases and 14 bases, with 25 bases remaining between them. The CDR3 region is CASSQPRTGRGRVTF. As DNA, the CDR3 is TGCGCCAGCAGCCAGCCACGAACCGGGAGAGGGAGGGTTACCTTC.

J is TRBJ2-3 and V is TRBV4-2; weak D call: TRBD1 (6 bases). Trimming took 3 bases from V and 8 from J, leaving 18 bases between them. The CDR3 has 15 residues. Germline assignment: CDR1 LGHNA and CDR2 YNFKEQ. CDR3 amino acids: CASSQHLDRRGTQYF. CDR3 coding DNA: TGTGCCAGCAGCCAGCATTTAGACAGGCGAGGTACGCAGTATTTT.

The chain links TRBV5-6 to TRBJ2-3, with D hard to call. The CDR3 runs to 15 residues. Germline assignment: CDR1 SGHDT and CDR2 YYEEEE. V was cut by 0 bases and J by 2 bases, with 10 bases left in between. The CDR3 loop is CASSLAGRNTDTQYF. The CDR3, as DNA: TGTGCCAGCAGCTTGGCCGGTAGGAACACAGATACGCAGTATTTT.

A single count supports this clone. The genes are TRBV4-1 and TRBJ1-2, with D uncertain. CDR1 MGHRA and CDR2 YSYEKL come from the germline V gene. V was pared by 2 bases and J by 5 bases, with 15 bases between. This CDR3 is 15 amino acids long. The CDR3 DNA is TGCGCCAGCAGCCAATACGATCGGGGAGATTATGGCTACACCTTC. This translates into CASSQYDRGDYGYTF.

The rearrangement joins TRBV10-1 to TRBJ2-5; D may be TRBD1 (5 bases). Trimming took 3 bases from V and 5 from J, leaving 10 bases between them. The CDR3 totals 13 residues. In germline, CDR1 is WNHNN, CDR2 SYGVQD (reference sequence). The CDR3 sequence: CASSDRVGETQYF. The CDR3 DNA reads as TGCGCCAGCAGTGACAGGGTCGGGGAGACCCAGTACTTC.

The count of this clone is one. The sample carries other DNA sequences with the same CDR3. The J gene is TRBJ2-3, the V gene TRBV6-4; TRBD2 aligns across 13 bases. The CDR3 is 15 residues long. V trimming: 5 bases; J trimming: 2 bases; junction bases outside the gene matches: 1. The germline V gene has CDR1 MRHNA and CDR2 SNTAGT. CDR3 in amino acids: CASSTSGGATDTQYF. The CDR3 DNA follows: TGTGCCAGCAGTACTAGCGGGGGGGCCACAGATACGCAGTATTTT.

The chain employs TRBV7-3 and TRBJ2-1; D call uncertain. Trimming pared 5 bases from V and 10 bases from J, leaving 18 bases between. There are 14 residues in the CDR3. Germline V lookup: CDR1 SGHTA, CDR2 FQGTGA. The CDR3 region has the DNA TGTGCCAGCAGCCCTAGGGATCGGAGCGACGAGCAGTTCTTC. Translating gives CASSPRDRSDEQFF.

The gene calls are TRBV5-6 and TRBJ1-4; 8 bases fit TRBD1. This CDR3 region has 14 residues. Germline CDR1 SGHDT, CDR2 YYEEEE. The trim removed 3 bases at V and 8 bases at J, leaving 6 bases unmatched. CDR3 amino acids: CASSSGQEEEKLFF. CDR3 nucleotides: TGTGCCAGCAGCTCGGGACAGGAGGAAGAAAAACTGTTTTTT.

The chain's CDR3 is CASSSGVSGANVLTF. In nucleotides, the CDR3 is TGTGCCAGTAGTTCAGGGGTATCTGGGGCCAACGTCCTGACTTTC. The V call is TRBV19, the J call TRBJ2-6; weak D call: TRBD1 (6 bases). Germline CDR1 LNHDA, CDR2 SQIVND (reference sequence). With 5 bases removed from V and 1 base from J, the gap between germline ends came to 9 bases. This CDR3 contains 15 residues.

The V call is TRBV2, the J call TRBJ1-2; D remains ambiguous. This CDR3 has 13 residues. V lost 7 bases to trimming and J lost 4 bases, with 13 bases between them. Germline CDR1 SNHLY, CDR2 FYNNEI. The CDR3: CASTSRTLYGYTF. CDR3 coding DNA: TGTGCCAGCACCTCGCGGACGCTCTATGGCTACACCTTC.

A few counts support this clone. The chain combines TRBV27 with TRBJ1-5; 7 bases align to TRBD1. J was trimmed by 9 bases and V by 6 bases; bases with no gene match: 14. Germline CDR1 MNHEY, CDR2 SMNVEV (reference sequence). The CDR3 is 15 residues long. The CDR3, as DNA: TGTGCCAGCAGACCTACCGGACAGGCCCAAGGGCCCCAGCATTTT. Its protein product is CASRPTGQAQGPQHF.

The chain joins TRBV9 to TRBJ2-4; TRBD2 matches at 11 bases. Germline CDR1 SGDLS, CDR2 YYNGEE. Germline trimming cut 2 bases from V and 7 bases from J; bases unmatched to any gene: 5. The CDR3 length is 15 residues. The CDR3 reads CASSVSGGAVNIQYF. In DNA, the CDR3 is TGTGCCAGCAGCGTTAGCGGGGGGGCCGTGAACATTCAGTACTTC. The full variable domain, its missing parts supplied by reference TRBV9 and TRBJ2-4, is DSGVTQTPKHLITATGQRVTLRCSPRSGDLSVYWYQQSLDQGLQFLIQYYNGEERAKGNILERFSAQQFPDLHSELNLSSLELGDSALYFCASSVSGGAVNIQYFGAGTRLSVL.

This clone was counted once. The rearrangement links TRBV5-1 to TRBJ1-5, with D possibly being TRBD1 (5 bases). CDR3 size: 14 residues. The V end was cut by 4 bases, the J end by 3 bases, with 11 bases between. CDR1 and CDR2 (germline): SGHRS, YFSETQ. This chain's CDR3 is CASSPDSVNQPQHF. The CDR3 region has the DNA TGCGCCAGCAGCCCTGACAGCGTCAATCAGCCCCAGCATTTT.